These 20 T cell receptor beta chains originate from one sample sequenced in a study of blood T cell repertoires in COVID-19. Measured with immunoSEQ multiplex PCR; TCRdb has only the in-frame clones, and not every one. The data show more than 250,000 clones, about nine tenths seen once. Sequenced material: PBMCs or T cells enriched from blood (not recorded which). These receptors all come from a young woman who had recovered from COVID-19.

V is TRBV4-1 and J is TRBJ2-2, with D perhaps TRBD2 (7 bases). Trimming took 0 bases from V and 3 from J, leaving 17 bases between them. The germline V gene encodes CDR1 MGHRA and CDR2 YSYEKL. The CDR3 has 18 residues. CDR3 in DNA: TGCGCCAGCAGCCAAGAAGGGGACGGGGGGCCGTACACCGGGGAGCTGTTTTTT. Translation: CASSQEGDGGPYTGELFF.

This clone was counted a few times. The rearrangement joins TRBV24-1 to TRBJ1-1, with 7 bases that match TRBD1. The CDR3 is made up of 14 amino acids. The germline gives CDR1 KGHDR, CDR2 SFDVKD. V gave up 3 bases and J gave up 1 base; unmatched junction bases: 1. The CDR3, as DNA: TGTGCCACCAGTGATGCAGGGGGGAACACTGAAGCTTTCTTT. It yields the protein CATSDAGGNTEAFF.

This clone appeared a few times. CDR3 sequence reads: CASSPGLHFGNEQFF. The CDR3 coding sequence is TGTGCCAGCAGTCCGGGACTACATTTCGGCAATGAGCAGTTCTTC. V gene TRBV3-1 (or the pseudogene TRBV3-2) combines with J gene TRBJ2-1; 7 positions agree with TRBD2. The V gene end was trimmed by 6 bases and the J gene end by 6 bases; junction bases not matched to a gene: 11. Per the germline V gene, CDR1 is LGHDT and CDR2 is YNNKEL (reference sequence). The CDR3 spans 15 residues.

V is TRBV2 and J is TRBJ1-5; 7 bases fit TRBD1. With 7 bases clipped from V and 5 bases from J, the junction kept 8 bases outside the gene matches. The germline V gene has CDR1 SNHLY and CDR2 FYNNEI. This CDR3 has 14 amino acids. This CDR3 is CASTPTGPDQPQHF. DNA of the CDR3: TGTGCCAGCACGCCGACAGGGCCCGATCAGCCCCAGCATTTT.

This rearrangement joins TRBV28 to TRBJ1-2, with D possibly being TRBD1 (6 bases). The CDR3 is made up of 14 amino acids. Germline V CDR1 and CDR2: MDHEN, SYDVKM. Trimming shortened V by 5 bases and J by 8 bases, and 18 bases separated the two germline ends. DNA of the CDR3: TGTGCCAGCAGTGCTGCTGTGGACAGACACGGCTACACCTTC. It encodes CASSAAVDRHGYTF.

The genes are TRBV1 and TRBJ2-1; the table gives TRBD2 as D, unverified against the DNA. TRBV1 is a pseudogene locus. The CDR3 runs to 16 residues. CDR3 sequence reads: CTSSQCVGGRFYEQFF. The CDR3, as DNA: TGCACCAGCAGCCAATGTGTCGGGGGGCGCTTTTATGAGCAGTTCTTC.

As DNA, the CDR3 is TGTGCCAGCAGCTTAAACACAGGGGGCGAAAAACTGTTTTTT. Amino acid sequence: CASSLNTGGEKLFF. This chain connects TRBV7-2 to TRBJ1-4; 9 bases are a match to TRBD1. Trimming at V came to 2 bases and at J to 8 bases, leaving 3 bases not matched to a gene. CDR1 and CDR2 from the germline V gene are SGHTA and FQGNSA. The CDR3 has 14 amino acids.

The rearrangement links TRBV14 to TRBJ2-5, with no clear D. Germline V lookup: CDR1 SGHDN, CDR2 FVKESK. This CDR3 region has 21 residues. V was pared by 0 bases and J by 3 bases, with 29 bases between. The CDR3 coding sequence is TGTGCCAGCAGCCAAGATATTTTACTGTGTCCCGACCCAGGAAGCAAAGAGACCCAGTACTTC. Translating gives CASSQDILLCPDPGSKETQYF.

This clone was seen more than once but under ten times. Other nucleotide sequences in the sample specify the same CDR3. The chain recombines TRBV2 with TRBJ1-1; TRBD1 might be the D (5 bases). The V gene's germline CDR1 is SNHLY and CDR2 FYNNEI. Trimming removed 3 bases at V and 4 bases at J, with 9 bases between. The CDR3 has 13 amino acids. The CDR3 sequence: CASSDGRGTEAFF. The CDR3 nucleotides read TGTGCCAGCAGTGATGGGAGGGGCACTGAAGCTTTCTTT.

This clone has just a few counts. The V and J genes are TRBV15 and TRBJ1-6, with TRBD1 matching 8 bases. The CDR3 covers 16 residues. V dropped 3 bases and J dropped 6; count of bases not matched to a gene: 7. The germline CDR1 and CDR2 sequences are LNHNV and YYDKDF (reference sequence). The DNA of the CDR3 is TGTGCCACCAGCAGCCCTCGGGACAGGTTTAATTCACCCCTCCACTTT. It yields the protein CATSSPRDRFNSPLHF.

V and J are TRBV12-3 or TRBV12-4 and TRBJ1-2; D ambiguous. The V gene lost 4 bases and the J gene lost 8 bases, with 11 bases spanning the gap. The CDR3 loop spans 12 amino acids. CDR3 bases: TGTGCCAGCAGTTACGGTGCTTGGGGCTACACCTTC. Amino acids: CASSYGAWGYTF.

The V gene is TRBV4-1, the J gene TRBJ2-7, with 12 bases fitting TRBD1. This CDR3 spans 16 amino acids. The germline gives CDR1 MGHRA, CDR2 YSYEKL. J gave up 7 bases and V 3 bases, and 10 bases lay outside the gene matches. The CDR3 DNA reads TGCGCCAGCAGCCATCTCCCGGGACAGGGGGCTGGGGAGCAGTACTTC. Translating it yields CASSHLPGQGAGEQYF.

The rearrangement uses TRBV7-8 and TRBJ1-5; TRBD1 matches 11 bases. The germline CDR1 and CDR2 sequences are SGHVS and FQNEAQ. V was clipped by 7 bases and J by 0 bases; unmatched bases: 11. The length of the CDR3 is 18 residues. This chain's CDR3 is CASTFGDRGSNSNQPQHF. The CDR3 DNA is TGTGCCAGCACCTTTGGGGACAGGGGGTCCAATAGCAATCAGCCCCAGCATTTT.

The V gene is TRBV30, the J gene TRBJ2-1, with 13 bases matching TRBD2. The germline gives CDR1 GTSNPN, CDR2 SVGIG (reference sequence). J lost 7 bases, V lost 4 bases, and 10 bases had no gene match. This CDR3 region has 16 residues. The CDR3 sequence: CAWTDAGTSGTNEQFF. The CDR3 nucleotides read TGTGCCTGGACCGACGCCGGGACTAGCGGGACGAATGAGCAGTTCTTC.

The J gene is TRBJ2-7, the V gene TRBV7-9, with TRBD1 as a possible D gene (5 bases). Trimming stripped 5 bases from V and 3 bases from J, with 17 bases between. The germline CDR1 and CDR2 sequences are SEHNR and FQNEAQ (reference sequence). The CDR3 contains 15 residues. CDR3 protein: CASSISKQGHYEQYF. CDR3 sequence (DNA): TGTGCCAGCAGCATATCTAAGCAGGGCCACTACGAGCAGTACTTC. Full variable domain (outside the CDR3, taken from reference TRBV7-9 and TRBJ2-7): DTGVSQNPRHKITKRGQNVTFRCDPISEHNRLYWYRQTLGQGPEFLTYFQNEAQLEKSRLLSDRFSAERPKGSFSTLEIQRTEQGDSAMYLCASSISKQGHYEQYFGPGTRLTVT.

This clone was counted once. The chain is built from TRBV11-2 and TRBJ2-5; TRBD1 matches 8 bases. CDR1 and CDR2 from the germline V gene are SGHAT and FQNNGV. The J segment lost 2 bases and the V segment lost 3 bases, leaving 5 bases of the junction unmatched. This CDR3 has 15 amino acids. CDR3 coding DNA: TGTGCCAGCAGCTTCCTACAGGGGGGTCAAGAGACCCAGTACTTC. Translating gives CASSFLQGGQETQYF.

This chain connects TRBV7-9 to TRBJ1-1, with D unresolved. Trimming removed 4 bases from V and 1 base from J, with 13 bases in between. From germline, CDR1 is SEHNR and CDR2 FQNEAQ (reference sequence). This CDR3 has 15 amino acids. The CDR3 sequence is CASSSPQKPNTEAFF. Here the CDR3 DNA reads TGTGCCAGCAGCTCGCCACAGAAACCGAACACTGAAGCTTTCTTT.

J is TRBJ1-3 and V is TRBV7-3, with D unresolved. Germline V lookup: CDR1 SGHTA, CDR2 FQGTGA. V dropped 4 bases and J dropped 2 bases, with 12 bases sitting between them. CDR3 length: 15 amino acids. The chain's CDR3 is CASSSGAVAGNTIYF. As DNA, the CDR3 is TGTGCCAGCAGCTCCGGCGCGGTCGCTGGAAACACCATATATTTT.

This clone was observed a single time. As DNA, the CDR3 is TGTGCCAGCAGCCAGAACACTGAAGCTTTCTTT. Encoded protein: CASSQNTEAFF. The chain links TRBV7-9 to TRBJ1-1, with D uncertain. The CDR3 contains 11 residues. Trimming shortened V by 5 bases and J by 1 base, and 2 bases separated the two germline ends. Germline V gene lookup returns CDR1 SEHNR and CDR2 FQNEAQ (reference sequence).

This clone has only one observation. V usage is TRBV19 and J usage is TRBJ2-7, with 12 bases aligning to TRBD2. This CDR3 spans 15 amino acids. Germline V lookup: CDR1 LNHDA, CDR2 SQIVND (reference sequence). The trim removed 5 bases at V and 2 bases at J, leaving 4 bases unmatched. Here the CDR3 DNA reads TGTGCCAGTAGTCTAGCGGGAGGGAACACCTACGAGCAGTACTTC. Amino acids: CASSLAGGNTYEQYF. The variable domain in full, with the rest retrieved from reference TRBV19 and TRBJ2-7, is DGGITQSPKYLFRKEGQNVTLSCEQNLNHDAMYWYRQDPGQGLRLIYYSQIVNDFQKGDIAEGYSVSREKKESFPLTVTSAQKNPTAFYLCASSLAGGNTYEQYFGPGTRLTVT.